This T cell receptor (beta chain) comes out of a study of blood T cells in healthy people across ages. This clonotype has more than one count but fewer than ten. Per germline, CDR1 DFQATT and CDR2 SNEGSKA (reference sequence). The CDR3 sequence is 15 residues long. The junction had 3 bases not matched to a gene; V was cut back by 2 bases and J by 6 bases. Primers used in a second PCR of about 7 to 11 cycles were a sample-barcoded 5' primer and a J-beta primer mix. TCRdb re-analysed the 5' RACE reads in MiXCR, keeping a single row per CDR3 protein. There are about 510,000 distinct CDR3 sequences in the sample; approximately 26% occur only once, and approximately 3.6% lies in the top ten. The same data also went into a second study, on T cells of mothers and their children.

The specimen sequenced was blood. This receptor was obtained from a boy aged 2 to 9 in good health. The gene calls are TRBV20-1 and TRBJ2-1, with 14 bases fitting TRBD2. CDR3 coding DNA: TGCAGTGCTAGAATTGGGACTAGCGGGGGCAATGAGCAGTTCTTC. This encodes CSARIGTSGGNEQFF.